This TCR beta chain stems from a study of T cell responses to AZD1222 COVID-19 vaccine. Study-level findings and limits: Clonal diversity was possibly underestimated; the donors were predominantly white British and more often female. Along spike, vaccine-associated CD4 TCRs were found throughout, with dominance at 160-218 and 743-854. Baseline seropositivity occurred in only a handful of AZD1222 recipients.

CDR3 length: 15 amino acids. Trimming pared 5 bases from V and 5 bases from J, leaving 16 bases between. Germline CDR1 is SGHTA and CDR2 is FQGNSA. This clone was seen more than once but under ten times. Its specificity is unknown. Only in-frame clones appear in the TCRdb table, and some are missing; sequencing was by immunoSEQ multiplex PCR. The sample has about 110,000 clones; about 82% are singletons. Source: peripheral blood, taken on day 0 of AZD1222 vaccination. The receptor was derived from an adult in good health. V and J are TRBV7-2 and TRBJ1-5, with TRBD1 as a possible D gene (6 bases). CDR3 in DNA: TGTGCCAGCAGCCCGGAGAGTGGGGGGCATCAGCCCCAGCATTTT. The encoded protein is CASSPESGGHQPQHF.